The T cell receptor (beta chain) under discussion was sequenced for a study of shared clonotypes between healthy human individuals. Under the authors' procedure: As immunoSEQ supplied junction-only sequences (without quality scores), filtering differed. Here immunoSEQ multiplex PCR was the method, and the copy in TCRdb shows in-frame clones only, minus some. The V and J calls and clone size come from that table; D and trimming were worked out from the DNA. This table holds more than 400,000 clones, 90% to 96% found once. Per the germline V gene, CDR1 is SGHAT and CDR2 is FQNNGV. V was clipped by 4 bases and J by 7 bases, with 8 bases between them. The CDR3 covers 12 residues.

The chain joins TRBV11-2 to TRBJ2-1; D is uncertain. What was sequenced was naive CD4+ T cells sorted from blood. The subset denotes: CD45RA+ positively selected. The receptor was derived from a woman aged 25 to 45 in good health. CDR3 bases: TGTGCCAGCAGCTCGTGGGGTAATGAGCAGTTCTTC. It yields the protein CASSSWGNEQFF.